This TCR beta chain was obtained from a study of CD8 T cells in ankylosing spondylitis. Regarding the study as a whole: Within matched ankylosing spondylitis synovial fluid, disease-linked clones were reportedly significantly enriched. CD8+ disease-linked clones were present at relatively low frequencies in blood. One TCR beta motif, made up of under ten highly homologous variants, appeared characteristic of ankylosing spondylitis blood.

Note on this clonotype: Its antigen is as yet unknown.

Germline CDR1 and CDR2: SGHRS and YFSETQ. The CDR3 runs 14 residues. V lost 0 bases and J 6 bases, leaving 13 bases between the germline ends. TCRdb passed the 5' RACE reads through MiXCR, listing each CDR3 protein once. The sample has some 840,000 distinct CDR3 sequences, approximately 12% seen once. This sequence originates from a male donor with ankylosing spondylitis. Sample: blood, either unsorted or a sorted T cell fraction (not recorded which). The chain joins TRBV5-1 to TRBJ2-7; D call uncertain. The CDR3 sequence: CASSLDRPLAEQYF. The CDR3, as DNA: TGCGCCAGCAGCTTGGATAGGCCCCTCGCCGAGCAGTACTTC.